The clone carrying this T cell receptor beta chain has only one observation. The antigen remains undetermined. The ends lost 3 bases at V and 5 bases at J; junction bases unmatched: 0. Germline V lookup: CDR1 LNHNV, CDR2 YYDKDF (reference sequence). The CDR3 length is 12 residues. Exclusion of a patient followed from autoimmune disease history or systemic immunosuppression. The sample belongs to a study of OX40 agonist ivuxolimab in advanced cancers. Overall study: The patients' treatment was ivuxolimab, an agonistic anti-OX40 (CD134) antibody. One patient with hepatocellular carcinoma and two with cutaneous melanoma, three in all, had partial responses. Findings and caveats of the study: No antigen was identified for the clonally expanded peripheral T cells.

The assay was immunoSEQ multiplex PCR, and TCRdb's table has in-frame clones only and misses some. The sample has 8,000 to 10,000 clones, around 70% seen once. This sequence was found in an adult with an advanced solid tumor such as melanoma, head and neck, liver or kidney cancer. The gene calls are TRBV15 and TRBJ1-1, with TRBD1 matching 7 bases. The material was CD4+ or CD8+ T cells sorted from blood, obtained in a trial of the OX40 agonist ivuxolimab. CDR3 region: CATSRDRTEAFF. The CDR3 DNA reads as TGTGCCACCAGCAGGGACAGGACTGAAGCTTTCTTT.